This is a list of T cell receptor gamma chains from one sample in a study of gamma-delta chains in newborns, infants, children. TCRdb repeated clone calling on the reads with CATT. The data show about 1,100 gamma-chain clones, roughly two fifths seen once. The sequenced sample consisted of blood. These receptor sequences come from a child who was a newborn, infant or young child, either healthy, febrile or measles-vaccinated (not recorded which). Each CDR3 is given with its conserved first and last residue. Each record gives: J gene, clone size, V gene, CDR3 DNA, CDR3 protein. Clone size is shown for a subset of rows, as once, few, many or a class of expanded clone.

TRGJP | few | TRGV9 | TGTGCCTTGTGGGAGGTGCGTGGAGAGTTGGGCAAAAAAATCAAGGTATTT | CALWEVRGELGKKIKVF
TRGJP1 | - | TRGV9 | TGTGCCTTGTGTAGTACCACTGGTTGGTTCAAGATATTT | CALCSTTGWFKIF
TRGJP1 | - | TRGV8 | TGTGCCACCTGGGATAGGCCTTGGTTCAAGATATTT | CATWDRPWFKIF
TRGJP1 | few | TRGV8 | TGTGCCACCTGGGTTTCCCTTACTGTTTGGTTCAAGATATTT | CATWVSLTVWFKIF
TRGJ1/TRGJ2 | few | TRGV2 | TGTGCCACCTGGGACGGGCCGGAGAAACTCTTT | CATWDGPEKLF
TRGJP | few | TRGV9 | TGTGCCTTGTGGGAGGCCCCTCAAGAGTTGGGCAAAAAAATCAAGGTATTT | CALWEAPQELGKKIKVF
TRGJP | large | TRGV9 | TGTGCCTTGTGGGAGGCCCAAGAGTTGGGCAAAAAAATCAAGGTATTT | CALWEAQELGKKIKVF